What follows are 30 T cell receptor beta chains derived from one specimen sequenced in a study of CD8 T cells in Susac syndrome. The RNA input was 0.5 to 1 ug, and it was reverse transcribed with random hexamers. Using its own MiXCR run on the immunoSEQ multiplex PCR reads, TCRdb lists one record per CDR3 protein. The sample holds fewer than 200,000 distinct CDR3 sequences, around 93% seen once. The sample taken for sequencing was CD4+ T cells from PBMCs. Receptors originate from a human donor in good health.

J is TRBJ1-2 and V is TRBV7-9; no definite D call. Germline CDR1 is SEHNR and CDR2 is FQNEAQ (reference sequence). There are 15 residues in the CDR3. Trimming removed 5 bases at V and 7 bases at J, with 20 bases between. The chain's CDR3 is CASSAGGVPLSGYTF. DNA of the CDR3: TGTGCCAGCAGCGCGGGCGGGGTGCCTCTCTCTGGCTACACCTTC.

The chain uses TRBV7-9 and TRBJ2-5, with TRBD1 as a possible D gene (6 bases). The CDR3 is 14 amino acids. V lost 5 bases and J 2 bases, leaving 12 bases between the germline ends. CDR1 and CDR2 (germline): SEHNR, FQNEAQ (reference sequence). The CDR3 nucleotides read TGTGCCAGCAGCATAAGGACAGAACAAGAGACCCAGTACTTC. This encodes CASSIRTEQETQYF.

The V call is TRBV20-1, the J call TRBJ1-2; D gene unclear. Germline CDR1 is DFQATT and CDR2 is SNEGSKA (reference sequence). The CDR3 extends over 12 amino acids. This CDR3 is CSPGGGKHGYTF. Here the CDR3 DNA reads TGCAGCCCCGGTGGAGGGAAACATGGCTACACCTTC.

V usage is TRBV19 and J usage is TRBJ2-3, with 8 bases fitting TRBD2. The germline V gene encodes CDR1 LNHDA and CDR2 SQIVND (reference sequence). The CDR3 is made up of 15 amino acids. V shed 10 bases, J shed 2 bases, and the junction held 11 bases outside the gene matches. The CDR3 loop reads CATKGGSGVTDTQYF. Here the CDR3 DNA reads TGTGCCACCAAAGGAGGTAGCGGGGTCACAGATACGCAGTATTTT.

The rearrangement joins TRBV29-1 to TRBJ2-5; no firm D call. CDR3 size: 11 residues. V dropped 4 bases and J dropped 4 bases, with 7 bases sitting between them. The germline gives CDR1 SQVTM, CDR2 ANQGSEA. The CDR3 protein is CSVGMGETQYF. CDR3 nucleotide sequence: TGCAGCGTTGGGATGGGAGAGACCCAGTACTTC.

The chain couples TRBV15 to TRBJ2-1; the D is unclear. V was pared by 1 base and J by 4 bases, with 8 bases between. The CDR3 has 14 amino acids. The germline CDR1 and CDR2 sequences are LNHNV and YYDKDF (reference sequence). The CDR3 DNA reads TGTGCCACCAGCAGAGCCCGAGGTTACAATGAGCAGTTCTTC. This encodes CATSRARGYNEQFF.

The V gene is TRBV5-1, the J gene TRBJ2-1; D is possibly TRBD1 (6 bases). Germline V gene lookup returns CDR1 SGHRS and CDR2 YFSETQ. V lost 3 bases and J 8 bases, leaving 15 bases between the germline ends. The CDR3 extends over 14 amino acids. The CDR3 here is CASSSGVRRHEQFF. CDR3 bases: TGCGCCAGCAGCTCAGGGGTTCGGCGTCATGAGCAGTTCTTC.

The V and J genes are TRBV28 and TRBJ1-2; tentatively, D is TRBD1 (6 bases). CDR3 length: 14 amino acids. Germline values: CDR1 MDHEN, CDR2 SYDVKM. V was cut by 6 bases and J by 6 bases, with 17 bases left in between. The CDR3 DNA sequence: TGTGCCAGCAGCCAGGGGATATTCAGGGATGGCTACACCTTC. It is translated as CASSQGIFRDGYTF.

The chain joins TRBV2 to TRBJ2-7; D unresolved. The V and J ends lost 3 bases and 6 bases respectively, with 12 bases between them. Germline loops: CDR1 SNHLY, CDR2 FYNNEI. This CDR3 contains 13 residues. The CDR3 loop reads CASSDLLGSEQYV. DNA of the CDR3: TGTGCCAGCAGTGACCTACTGGGCTCCGAGCAGTACGTC.

This chain links TRBV5-6 with TRBJ1-4; perhaps TRBD1 as D (5 bases). The CDR3 is 14 residues long. Trimming removed 4 bases from V and 6 bases from J, with 13 bases in between. Germline-derived CDR1 and CDR2 are SGHDT and YYEEEE. This CDR3 is CASSPPGEDEKLFF. In DNA form, the CDR3 reads TGTGCCAGCAGCCCCCCGGGGGAGGATGAAAAACTGTTTTTT.

The chain couples TRBV15 to TRBJ2-4; D remains unclear. CDR1 LNHNV and CDR2 YYDKDF come from the germline V gene (reference sequence). Trimming shortened V by 8 bases and J by 0 bases, and 14 bases separated the two germline ends. The length of the CDR3 is 15 residues. The CDR3 bases are TGTGCCACCGACGACGGCCAAAAAGCCAAAAACATTCAGTACTTC. As protein: CATDDGQKAKNIQYF.

V usage is TRBV7-6 and J usage is TRBJ2-7; 7 bases map to TRBD1. The V gene's germline CDR1 is SGHVS and CDR2 FNYEAQ. The CDR3 sequence is 16 residues long. J lost 3 bases, V lost 2 bases, and 10 bases had no gene match. The CDR3 loop is CASSLSPGGRVYEQYV. The CDR3 region has the DNA TGTGCCAGCAGCTTATCCCCAGGGGGTAGGGTCTACGAGCAGTACGTC.

This chain joins TRBV7-2 and TRBJ2-5; D is unclear. This CDR3 has 15 amino acids. The ends were cut back, 1 base at V and 1 base at J, with 10 bases in the middle. Germline loops: CDR1 SGHTA, CDR2 FQGNSA. Here the CDR3 reads CASSLGHGSQETQYF. The CDR3 nucleotides read TGTGCCAGCAGCTTAGGTCACGGGTCCCAAGAGACCCAGTACTTC.

V is TRBV7-3 and J is TRBJ2-3, with 10 bases lining up with TRBD2. The CDR3 has 17 amino acids. From germline, CDR1 is SGHTA and CDR2 FQGTGA. After removal of 5 bases from V and 0 bases from J, the junction contained 8 bases not matched to a gene. This chain's CDR3 is CASSPGERGGSTDTQYF. The CDR3, as DNA: TGTGCCAGCAGCCCCGGGGAGCGGGGGGGCAGCACAGATACGCAGTATTTT.

The J gene is TRBJ2-1, the V gene TRBV29-1; D possibly matches TRBD1 or TRBD2 (6 bases each). This CDR3 is built from 13 residues. V was pared by 6 bases and J by 7 bases, with 16 bases between. Per the germline V gene, CDR1 is SQVTM and CDR2 is ANQGSEA. The CDR3 is CSVKGGSGNEQFF. The DNA for the CDR3 is TGCAGCGTAAAAGGGGGGTCGGGTAATGAGCAGTTCTTC.

CDR3 loop: CASRVNEKLFF. DNA for the CDR3: TGTGCCAGCAGGGTTAATGAAAAACTGTTTTTT. The chain has TRBV28 and TRBJ1-4; unclear D gene. V lost 6 bases to trimming and J lost 4 bases, with 3 bases between them. The germline V gene encodes CDR1 MDHEN and CDR2 SYDVKM. CDR3 size: 11 residues. The full variable domain, with the rest looked up from reference TRBV28 and TRBJ1-4, is DVKVTQSSRYLVKRTGEKVFLECVQDMDHENMFWYRQDPGLGLRLIYFSYDVKMKEKGDIPEGYSVSREKKERFSLILESASTNQTSMYLCASRVNEKLFFGSGTQLSVL.

The chain joins TRBV5-1 to TRBJ2-1; D not resolved. Germline CDR1 is SGHRS and CDR2 is YFSETQ. Trimming shortened V by 0 bases and J by 7 bases, and 11 bases separated the two germline ends. CDR3 size: 14 residues. CDR3 region: CASSLGWQGNEQFF. The DNA of the CDR3 is TGCGCCAGCAGCTTGGGTTGGCAAGGGAATGAGCAGTTCTTC.

This clonotype has only a few counts. The chain joins TRBV7-2 to TRBJ2-1, with TRBD2 identical over 9 bases. Per germline, CDR1 SGHTA and CDR2 FQGNSA. This CDR3 spans 15 amino acids. Germline trimming cut 3 bases from V and 10 bases from J; bases unmatched to any gene: 10. The CDR3 region has the DNA TGTGCCAGCAGCTTTAGCGGGGGAGGGACGGGGGAGCAGTTCTTC. This gives the protein CASSFSGGGTGEQFF.

This chain links TRBV5-1 with TRBJ1-1; D may be TRBD1 (5 bases). Germline V gene data show CDR1 as SGHRS and CDR2 as YFSETQ. V was cut by 0 bases and J by 4 bases, with 7 bases left in between. The CDR3 has 13 amino acids. The DNA for the CDR3 is TGCGCCAGCAGCTTGGAGGGGAGCACTGAAGCTTTCTTT. Its protein is CASSLEGSTEAFF.

The chain couples TRBV20-1 to TRBJ1-4, with D unclear. The CDR3 runs to 14 residues. The germline V gene encodes CDR1 DFQATT and CDR2 SNEGSKA (reference sequence). V was clipped by 5 bases and J by 7 bases, with 17 bases between them. Here the CDR3 reads CSAAPAGRIEKLFF. DNA of the CDR3: TGCAGTGCTGCCCCAGCCGGAAGGATTGAAAAACTGTTTTTT.

V usage is TRBV7-3 and J usage is TRBJ2-3; D is perhaps TRBD2 (5 bases). The germline CDR1 and CDR2 sequences are SGHTA and FQGTGA. With 5 bases removed from V and 1 base from J, the gap between germline ends came to 16 bases. The CDR3 is made up of 16 amino acids. The CDR3 sequence: CASSPLAVGGTDTQYF. The DNA for the CDR3 is TGTGCCAGCAGCCCCCTTGCAGTCGGGGGCACAGATACGCAGTATTTT.

This chain uses TRBV12-3 or TRBV12-4 with TRBJ1-2; D is ambiguous. The CDR3 is 14 amino acids. The ends were cut back, 1 base at V and 1 base at J, with 7 bases in the middle. CDR3: CASSLGRVNYGYTF. CDR3 sequence (DNA): TGTGCCAGCAGTTTAGGTCGGGTTAACTATGGCTACACCTTC.

The V call is TRBV20-1, the J call TRBJ1-5; D might be TRBD1 (6 bases). Germline V gives CDR1 DFQATT, CDR2 SNEGSKA (reference sequence). The V end was cut by 6 bases, the J end by 3 bases, with 18 bases between. The CDR3 has 15 residues. CDR3 sequence: CSAGGGQGTNQPQHF. The CDR3 bases are TGCAGTGCCGGGGGTGGGCAGGGGACCAATCAGCCCCAGCATTTT.

The gene calls are TRBV18 and TRBJ1-5; D is unclear. The germline gives CDR1 KGHSH, CDR2 LQKENI. The CDR3 is 13 residues long. The V and J ends lost 6 bases and 7 bases respectively, with 13 bases between them. The CDR3 region has the DNA TGTGCCAGCTCGCGGGCGCCCGGGCAGCCCCAGCATTTT. Translation gives CASSRAPGQPQHF.

CDR3 amino acids: CASSQELGRFAGELFF. The CDR3 DNA sequence: TGTGCCAGCAGCCAGGAGCTAGGCCGATTTGCCGGGGAGCTGTTTTTT. The V and J genes are TRBV14 and TRBJ2-2; no clear D. Germline V gene sequence: CDR1 SGHDN, CDR2 FVKESK. Between the trimmed V and J ends, which lost 3 bases and 6 bases, there was a span of 17 bases. The CDR3 is 16 residues long. The variable domain in full, completed from reference TRBV14 and TRBJ2-2, reads EAGVTQFPSHSVIEKGQTVTLRCDPISGHDNLYWYRRVMGKEIKFLLHFVKESKQDESGMPNNRFLAERTGGTYSTLKVQPAELEDSGVYFCASSQELGRFAGELFFGEGSRLTVL.

This chain joins TRBV5-1 and TRBJ2-3; 7 nucleotides agree with TRBD1. The germline V gene encodes CDR1 SGHRS and CDR2 YFSETQ. This CDR3 region has 14 residues. J was trimmed by 4 bases and V by 3 bases; bases with no gene match: 5. The CDR3 loop is CASSSTGNADTQYF. The CDR3 DNA sequence: TGCGCCAGCAGCTCGACAGGGAACGCAGATACGCAGTATTTT.

This clonotype came up once. J is TRBJ2-7 and V is TRBV20-1; 7 nucleotides agree with TRBD1. There are 12 residues in the CDR3. CDR1 DFQATT and CDR2 SNEGSKA come from the germline V gene (reference sequence). Trimming removed 7 bases from V and 6 bases from J; junction bases left unmatched: 9. Here the CDR3 reads CSGEKGTAEQYF. In nucleotides, the CDR3 is TGCAGTGGCGAGAAGGGGACAGCCGAGCAGTACTTC.

This rearrangement joins TRBV12-3 or TRBV12-4 to TRBJ2-1; unclear D gene. V gave up 5 bases and J gave up 9 bases, with 11 bases separating them. The CDR3 is 12 residues long. The CDR3 DNA is TGTGCCAGCAGTCTCTCGGTTGGTGAGCAGTTCTTC. Translating gives CASSLSVGEQFF.

The chain has TRBV6-5 and TRBJ2-5, with 7 nucleotides matching TRBD2. Germline V CDR1 and CDR2: MNHEY, SVGAGI. The CDR3 has 13 residues. Trimming cost V 5 bases and J 9 bases; bases outside gene matches: 9. The CDR3 nucleotides read TGTGCCAGCAGTACGGGACTAACAAGGTCCCAGTACTTC. Translated, it gives CASSTGLTRSQYF.

The V and J genes are TRBV29-1 and TRBJ2-7; unclear D gene. This CDR3 comprises 12 residues. The V gene's germline CDR1 is SQVTM and CDR2 ANQGSEA. Trimming removed 7 bases from V and 3 bases from J, with 13 bases in between. The chain's CDR3 is CSAGYGNYEQYF. In nucleotides, the CDR3 is TGCAGCGCGGGTTATGGGAACTACGAGCAGTACTTC.